This passage covers 6 T cell receptor beta chains from one sample sequenced in a study of PD-1 blockade in classical Hodgkin lymphoma. Profiled with immunoSEQ multiplex PCR; TCRdb holds only in-frame clones, not every one. The sample comprises about 94,000 clones, 80% to 90% of which are singletons, and approximately 12% rests with the top ten. Brentuximab vedotin exposure varied among the patients, all of whom had relapsed after autologous stem cell transplantation. Specimen: peripheral blood mononuclear cells (PBMCs), collected before the second cycle of nivolumab. The receptors were gathered from a human donor with classical Hodgkin lymphoma.

The genes are TRBV15 and TRBJ2-7; D is unresolved. The germline V gene encodes CDR1 LNHNV and CDR2 YYDKDF (reference sequence). Deletions cut 6 bases from V and 0 bases from J, with 9 bases between. This CDR3 has 13 residues. The CDR3 nucleotides are TGTGCCACCAGTCCTACCTACTCCTACGAGCAGTACTTC. As protein: CATSPTYSYEQYF.

The chain carries TRBV6-5 and TRBJ1-1, with TRBD1 as a possible D gene (6 bases). The V end lost 0 bases, the J end lost 8 bases, and 13 bases lay between the germline ends. Per germline, CDR1 MNHEY and CDR2 SVGAGI. The CDR3 totals 14 residues. CDR3 in amino acids: CASSYSLRGAEAFF. The DNA of the CDR3 is TGTGCCAGCAGTTACTCGTTACGGGGGGCCGAAGCTTTCTTT.

V gene TRBV27 combines with J gene TRBJ2-5; D tentatively fits TRBD1 or TRBD2 (6 bases each). CDR1 and CDR2 (germline): MNHEY, SMNVEV (reference sequence). V lost 6 bases to trimming and J lost 5 bases, with 13 bases between them. The length of the CDR3 is 13 residues. The CDR3 loop is CASRKLGGETQYF. For the CDR3, the DNA is TGTGCCAGCAGAAAACTAGGGGGGGAGACCCAGTACTTC.

This clone was seen only a few times. V and J are TRBV7-9 and TRBJ1-4; no clear D. CDR3 length: 11 amino acids. The ends were cut back, 2 bases at V and 8 bases at J, with 3 bases in the middle. CDR1 is SEHNR, CDR2 FQNEAQ, per germline (reference sequence). The CDR3 here is CASSLCEKLFF. CDR3 sequence (DNA): TGTGCCAGCAGCTTATGCGAAAAACTGTTTTTT.

This chain joins TRBV5-1 and TRBJ2-3, with TRBD2 matching over 8 bases. This CDR3 contains 15 residues. V was clipped by 7 bases and J by 6 bases; unmatched bases: 13. Germline V gene sequence: CDR1 SGHRS, CDR2 YFSETQ. CDR3 sequence reads: CASQVSGTRGDTQYF. The CDR3 bases are TGCGCCAGCCAAGTTTCCGGGACTAGGGGCGATACGCAGTATTTT.

This clone was seen a single time. The chain couples TRBV6-8 to TRBJ2-7; tentatively, D is TRBD2 (6 bases). The V gene lost 3 bases and the J gene lost 2 bases, with 14 bases spanning the gap. The CDR3 consists of 15 residues. Germline CDR1 reads MNHGY; CDR2 reads SAAAGT. The CDR3 here is CASSYLGGVTYEQYF. The CDR3 DNA reads TGTGCCAGCAGTTATCTGGGCGGGGTAACCTACGAGCAGTACTTC.